This T cell receptor beta chain is from a study of CD8 T cells in ankylosing spondylitis (dated by TCRdb to about 2017). The study in broad terms: T cell receptor beta repertoires were profiled in healthy donors and ankylosing spondylitis patients so that disease-linked TCR variants could be found. Samples of peripheral blood were taken, and for ankylosing spondylitis patients, synovial fluid was collected as well. The full study cohort comprised about 23 ankylosing spondylitis patients and 85 to 120 healthy donors.

Sequencing used an Illumina HiSeq 2500. Quantitative 5'-RACE with molecular barcodes was the method used to prepare the TCR beta libraries. The study's own analysis went as follows. A new computational method, built on a probabilistic model of VDJ rearrangement, was used to identify disease-linked TCR variants. Through fastp at Q25 and MiXCR, TCRdb rebuilt clones from the public reads, retaining in-frame beta chains. Identical CDR3 proteins give one entry, which carries the most common genes and DNA. The V and J calls come from TCRdb's annotation, not from the publication. Counted in this sample were around 180,000 distinct CDR3 sequences; over 10% of them appeared once. Of the sample, more than 9.5% is held by the ten largest clones. The table lists this clonotype with many counts. Its antigen target is currently unknown. No quality values exist for individual bases; no much larger clone is one base distant.

Results the study describes overall, beyond this receptor: A TCR beta motif of several highly homologous amino acid variants appeared characteristic of blood from ankylosing spondylitis patients. Significant enrichment of the disease-linked clones was reported in matched synovial fluid samples from ankylosing spondylitis patients. Some TCR beta motif variants had previously been reported in synovial fluid and blood of reactive arthritis patients, which suggested common disease-initiation mechanisms. The disease-linked clones had a CD8+ phenotype and were found at relatively low frequencies in peripheral blood.

Trimmed from V: 4 bases; trimmed from J: 2 bases; junction bases lacking a gene match: 10. Including cysteine and phenylalanine, the CDR3 has 16 amino acids. CDR3 DNA is the only sequence kept; it has 48 bases, read in frame from the first base. The germline V gene supplies CDR1 SQVTM and CDR2 ANQGSEA. The TCR sequence derives from a female donor with ankylosing spondylitis or in good health (not recorded which). The sample comprised blood, either unsorted or a sorted T cell fraction (not recorded which). This sequence uses TRBV29-1 and TRBJ2-5, with 10 junctional bases fitting TRBD1. The CDR3 corresponds to CSVVRQGAWIQETQYF. The nucleotide sequence is given as TGCAGCGTTGTTCGACAGGGGGCCTGGATTCAAGAGACCCAGTACTTC. Beyond the CDR3, the reference TRBV29-1 and TRBJ2-5 genes provide the residues; the full variable domain reads: SAVISQKPSRDICQRGTSLTIQCQVDSQVTMMFWYRQQPGQSLTLIATANQGSEATYESGFVIDKFPISRPNLTFSTLTVSNMSPEDSSIYLCSVVRQGAWIQETQYFGPGTRLLVL.